The next 18 T cell receptor beta chains were all read from a single sample in a study of Tregs in tolerant kidney transplant recipients. Here immunoSEQ multiplex PCR was the method, and the copy in TCRdb shows in-frame clones only, minus some. The profile shows 35,000 to 50,000 clones, about 95% of them singletons. These TCRs are of unknown antigen specificity. Specimen: Tregs from blood cultured with allogeneic cells. These receptor sequences come from a human donor in good health.

This clone was observed once. This rearrangement joins TRBV16 to TRBJ1-2, with a possible D match to TRBD1 (6 bases). Germline loops: CDR1 KGHSY, CDR2 FQNENV. There are 13 residues in the CDR3. V shed 7 bases and J shed 8 bases, with 17 bases lying between them. CDR3 region: CASIKTAGVGYTF. CDR3 nucleotide sequence: TGTGCCAGCATCAAAACGGCAGGGGTGGGCTACACCTTC.

The rearrangement links TRBV5-6 to TRBJ1-1, with TRBD1 identical over 8 bases. Per the germline V gene, CDR1 is SGHDT and CDR2 is YYEEEE. The CDR3 sequence is 18 residues long. V shed 1 base, J shed 3 bases, and the junction held 14 bases outside the gene matches. CDR3 protein: CASSLRLAGGRLDTEAFF. DNA for the CDR3: TGTGCCAGCAGCTTGAGGTTGGCAGGGGGCCGTTTAGACACTGAAGCTTTCTTT. Using reference TRBV5-6 and TRBJ1-1 for the parts outside the CDR3, the full variable domain is DAGVTQSPTHLIKTRGQQVTLRCSPKSGHDTVSWYQQALGQGPQFIFQYYEEEERQRGNFPDRFSGHQFPNYSSELNVNALLLGDSALYLCASSLRLAGGRLDTEAFFGQGTRLTVV.

The chain employs TRBV18 and TRBJ2-5; D unresolved. CDR3 length: 12 amino acids. Trimming removed 4 bases at V and 4 bases at J, with 7 bases between. CDR1 and CDR2 (germline): KGHSH, LQKENI. The CDR3 coding sequence is TGTGCCAGCTCACTCTCTGGAGAGACCCAGTACTTC. Translating gives CASSLSGETQYF.

This sequence joins TRBV4-2 and TRBJ2-7, with 8 bases identical to TRBD2. V lost 1 base to trimming and J lost 1 base; unmatched junction nucleotides: 3. This CDR3 has 15 amino acids. CDR1 and CDR2 (germline): LGHNA, YNFKEQ. CDR3 amino acids: CASSQGAGGSYEQYF. Written as DNA, the CDR3 is TGTGCCAGCAGCCAAGGGGCGGGAGGATCCTACGAGCAGTACTTC.

V gene TRBV11-3 combines with J gene TRBJ2-1, with no clear D. V lost 1 base and J 0 bases, leaving 10 bases between the germline ends. Per germline, CDR1 SGHNT and CDR2 YENEEA. The CDR3 runs 16 residues. In nucleotides, the CDR3 is TGTGCCAGCAGCTTAGGGGCAGGCAGCTCCTACAATGAGCAGTTCTTC. Amino acid sequence: CASSLGAGSSYNEQFF.

J is TRBJ2-3 and V is TRBV18; TRBD2 matches 9 bases. The V and J ends lost 6 bases and 2 bases, in that order; junction bases with no gene match: 9. From germline, CDR1 is KGHSH and CDR2 LQKENI. CDR3 length equals 16 residues. The CDR3 DNA sequence: TGTGCCAGCTCCCAACGCGCGGGGGGGCCCACAGATACGCAGTATTTT. Translation: CASSQRAGGPTDTQYF.

This rearrangement joins TRBV6-5 to TRBJ2-7, with D possibly matching TRBD2 (5 bases). With 0 bases removed from V and 2 bases from J, the gap between germline ends came to 8 bases. The length of the CDR3 is 14 residues. Germline V gives CDR1 MNHEY, CDR2 SVGAGI. The CDR3 DNA sequence: TGTGCCAGCAGTTACTCTATACTAGCCTACGAGCAGTACTTC. This gives the protein CASSYSILAYEQYF.

The CDR3 DNA is TGTGCCAGCAGTCGCCGGTCAGGGTTACAGGTCTACAATGAGCAGTTCTTC. This translates into CASSRRSGLQVYNEQFF. The chain links TRBV2 to TRBJ2-1; perhaps TRBD1 as D (5 bases). Germline-derived CDR1 and CDR2 are SNHLY and FYNNEI. V lost 5 bases, J lost 3 bases, and 20 bases lay in between. This CDR3 has 17 amino acids.

V and J are TRBV7-8 and TRBJ2-3; the D gene could be TRBD1 or TRBD2 (5 bases each). The CDR3 is made up of 13 amino acids. Germline V gene lookup returns CDR1 SGHVS and CDR2 FQNEAQ. The V gene lost 3 bases and the J gene lost 4 bases, with 8 bases spanning the gap. The DNA of the CDR3 is TGTGCCAGCAGCTTGAGGGGCGCAGATACGCAGTATTTT. This sequence encodes CASSLRGADTQYF.

This sequence joins TRBV6-6 and TRBJ2-2; possible D gene TRBD2, 7 bases. CDR1 is MNHNY, CDR2 SVGAGI, per germline (reference sequence). Trimming left V 0 bases short and J 9 bases short, with 17 bases between. This CDR3 comprises 16 residues. Here the CDR3 reads CASSYSKWGGGRELFF. The CDR3 DNA sequence: TGTGCCAGCAGTTACTCGAAATGGGGGGGCGGAAGGGAGCTGTTTTTT.

The rearrangement joins TRBV29-1 to TRBJ2-2; the D gene is possibly TRBD2 (6 bases). The V and J ends lost 4 bases and 0 bases respectively, with 9 bases between them. CDR3 length: 14 amino acids. The germline V gene has CDR1 SQVTM and CDR2 ANQGSEA. CDR3 in DNA: TGCAGCGTTGGGAGGGGTCCGAACACCGGGGAGCTGTTTTTT. The encoded protein is CSVGRGPNTGELFF.

J is TRBJ1-2 and V is TRBV19; no firm D call. The CDR3 is 13 residues long. Trimming pared 3 bases from V and 4 bases from J, leaving 9 bases between. From germline, CDR1 is LNHDA and CDR2 SQIVND (reference sequence). The CDR3: CASSIPRIYGYTF. The CDR3 DNA is TGTGCCAGTAGTATCCCCAGGATCTATGGCTACACCTTC.

The chain couples TRBV4-1 to TRBJ2-7; D is ambiguous. The CDR3 runs 14 residues. Germline V gene data show CDR1 as MGHRA and CDR2 as YSYEKL. With 4 bases removed from V and 3 bases from J, the gap between germline ends came to 13 bases. CDR3 sequence reads: CASSPARSGYEQYF. CDR3 nucleotides: TGCGCCAGCAGCCCAGCCAGGTCGGGCTACGAGCAGTACTTC.

The chain combines TRBV11-3 with TRBJ2-2; possible D gene TRBD1, 5 bases. V was pared by 5 bases and J by 7 bases, with 11 bases between. CDR3 length: 13 residues. The germline V gene encodes CDR1 SGHNT and CDR2 YENEEA. The CDR3 DNA sequence: TGTGCCAGCAGCCAGGGAAGAATCGGGGAGCTGTTTTTT. As protein: CASSQGRIGELFF.

The gene calls are TRBV6-5 and TRBJ2-5, with 7 bases identical to TRBD1. The CDR3 has 13 residues. V lost 6 bases and J lost 4; bases outside the gene matches: 5. The germline V gene has CDR1 MNHEY and CDR2 SVGAGI. In nucleotides, the CDR3 is TGTGCCAGCAGATTTAGGGGGCGAGAGACCCAGTACTTC. Protein: CASRFRGRETQYF.

This clone has only a few counts. This rearrangement joins TRBV4-1 to TRBJ2-1, with 15 bases matching TRBD2. This CDR3 is built from 17 residues. The J segment lost 7 bases and the V segment lost 4 bases, leaving 8 bases of the junction unmatched. Germline V gene lookup returns CDR1 MGHRA and CDR2 YSYEKL. DNA for the CDR3: TGCGCCAGCAGCCTAAGCGGACTAGCGGGAGGGAAGAATGAGCAGTTCTTC. Translated, it gives CASSLSGLAGGKNEQFF.

The chain uses TRBV15 and TRBJ2-7, with a weak D call TRBD1 (5 bases). This CDR3 spans 14 amino acids. With 5 bases removed from V and 2 bases from J, the gap between germline ends came to 13 bases. CDR1 LNHNV and CDR2 YYDKDF come from the germline V gene (reference sequence). The CDR3 coding sequence is TGTGCCACCAGCGGATCCAGGGTCCCCTACGAGCAGTACTTC. Its translation is CATSGSRVPYEQYF.

This rearrangement joins TRBV18 to TRBJ1-5; D ambiguous. The germline V gene has CDR1 KGHSH and CDR2 LQKENI. CDR3 length equals 13 residues. V was clipped by 3 bases and J by 4 bases, with 7 bases between them. CDR3 residues: CASSPTENQPQHF. In DNA, the CDR3 is TGTGCCAGCTCACCGACTGAGAATCAGCCCCAGCATTTT.